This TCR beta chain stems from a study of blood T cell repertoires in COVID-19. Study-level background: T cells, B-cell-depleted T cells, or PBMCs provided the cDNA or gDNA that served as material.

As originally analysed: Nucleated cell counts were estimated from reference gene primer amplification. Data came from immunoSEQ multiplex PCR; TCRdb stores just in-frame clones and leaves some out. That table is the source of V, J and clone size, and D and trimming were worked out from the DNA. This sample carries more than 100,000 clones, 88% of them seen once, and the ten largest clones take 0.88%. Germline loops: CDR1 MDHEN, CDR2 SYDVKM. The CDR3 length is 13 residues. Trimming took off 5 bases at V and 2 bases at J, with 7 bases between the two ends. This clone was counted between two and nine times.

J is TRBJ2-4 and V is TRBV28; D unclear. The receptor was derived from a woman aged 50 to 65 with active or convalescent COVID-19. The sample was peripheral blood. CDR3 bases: TGTGCCAGCAGTCCCCGGTCCAAAAACATTCAGTACTTC. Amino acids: CASSPRSKNIQYF.